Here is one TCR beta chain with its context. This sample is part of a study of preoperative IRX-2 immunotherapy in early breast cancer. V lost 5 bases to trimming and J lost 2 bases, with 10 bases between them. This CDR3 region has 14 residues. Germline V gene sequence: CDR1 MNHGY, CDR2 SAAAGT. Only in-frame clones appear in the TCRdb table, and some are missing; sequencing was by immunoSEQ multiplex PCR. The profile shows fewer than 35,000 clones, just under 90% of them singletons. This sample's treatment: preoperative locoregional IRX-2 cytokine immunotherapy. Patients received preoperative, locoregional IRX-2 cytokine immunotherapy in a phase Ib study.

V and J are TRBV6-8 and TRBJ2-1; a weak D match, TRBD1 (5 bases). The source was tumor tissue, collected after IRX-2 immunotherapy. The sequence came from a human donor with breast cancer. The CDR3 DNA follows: TGTGCCAGCAGTCAAGGGGCAGCCTACAATGAGCAGTTCTTC. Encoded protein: CASSQGAAYNEQFF.